The 28 T cell receptor beta chains below were found in one sample sequenced in a study of blood T cell repertoires in COVID-19. Data came from immunoSEQ multiplex PCR; TCRdb stores just in-frame clones and leaves some out. The data contain approximately 460,000 clones, about 88% of them seen just once; the ten biggest clones take up 0.75% to 0.9%. Sequencing was performed on peripheral blood. The receptors derive from a man between 18 and 35 years old with COVID-19, enrolled during active disease.

This clone has a single count. The gene calls are TRBV2 and TRBJ1-4; 8 nucleotides match TRBD1. V was pared by 6 bases and J by 0 bases, with 6 bases of the junction left unmatched. Germline V lookup: CDR1 SNHLY, CDR2 FYNNEI. The CDR3 totals 16 residues. The CDR3 DNA is TGTGCCAGCAGGGCCGGGACAGGAGCAACTAATGAAAAACTGTTTTTT. Translation gives CASRAGTGATNEKLFF.

This sequence joins TRBV2 and TRBJ2-5; D is undetermined. The germline V and J ends were trimmed by 3 bases and 2 bases, with 7 bases remaining between them. Germline CDR1 and CDR2: SNHLY and FYNNEI. This CDR3 is 13 amino acids long. The chain's CDR3 is CASSDSMQETQYF. The CDR3 nucleotides are TGTGCCAGCAGTGATTCCATGCAAGAGACCCAGTACTTC.

Only one count was recorded for this clone. The V and J genes are TRBV6-6 and TRBJ2-7; no definite D call. The CDR3 is made up of 16 amino acids. V lost 6 bases and J 0 bases, leaving 18 bases between the germline ends. Per the germline V gene, CDR1 is MNHNY and CDR2 is SVGAGI (reference sequence). The CDR3 is CASSPGFWQSSYEQYF. The CDR3 DNA follows: TGTGCCAGCAGCCCCGGGTTTTGGCAGAGCTCCTACGAGCAGTACTTC.

This clone appeared many times. The chain has TRBV9 and TRBJ2-7; 7 bases are a match to TRBD2. Trimming at V came to 1 base and at J to 2 bases, leaving 6 bases not matched to a gene. The germline gives CDR1 SGDLS, CDR2 YYNGEE. CDR3 length: 15 residues. For the CDR3, the DNA is TGTGCCAGCAGCGTAAGCAGCGGGACGACCTACGAGCAGTACTTC. This encodes CASSVSSGTTYEQYF.

This clone was recorded only once. J is TRBJ1-1 and V is TRBV6-6; weak D call: TRBD1 (5 bases). This CDR3 has 17 amino acids. Germline lookup yields CDR1 MNHNY and CDR2 SVGAGI (reference sequence). V lost 5 bases, J lost 1 base, and 20 bases lay in between. This chain's CDR3 is CASSPGLLWVGNTEAFF. The CDR3 DNA reads TGTGCCAGCAGTCCAGGGCTACTGTGGGTTGGGAACACTGAAGCTTTCTTT.

The chain uses TRBV6-6 and TRBJ2-7; 10 bases align to TRBD1. Looked up from germline, CDR1 is MNHNY and CDR2 is SVGAGI (reference sequence). V shed 6 bases and J 6 bases; nucleotides not matched to a gene: 2. The CDR3 extends over 12 amino acids. CDR3 amino acids: CASRWTGGEQYF. In nucleotides, the CDR3 is TGTGCCAGCAGGTGGACAGGGGGCGAGCAGTACTTC.

In this sample, this clone turned up once. The J gene is TRBJ2-7, the V gene TRBV3-1 (or the pseudogene TRBV3-2); TRBD2 agrees at 8 bases. V trimming: 3 bases; J trimming: 3 bases; junction bases outside the gene matches: 7. The germline CDR1 and CDR2 sequences are LGHDT and YNNKEL (reference sequence). The CDR3 covers 15 residues. The DNA for the CDR3 is TGTGCCAGCAGCCAGGCGCGGGAGGCCCACTACGAGCAGTACTTC. Translating gives CASSQAREAHYEQYF.

In its sample, this clone was seen once. The chain joins TRBV5-1 to TRBJ1-2; unclear D gene. Germline V CDR1 and CDR2: SGHRS, YFSETQ. V gave up 3 bases and J gave up 5 bases, with 14 bases separating them. The CDR3 contains 14 residues. The CDR3 region is CASSSSVGEYGYTF. DNA for the CDR3: TGCGCCAGCAGCTCGTCCGTGGGAGAGTATGGCTACACCTTC.

The V gene is TRBV3-1 (or the pseudogene TRBV3-2), the J gene TRBJ2-7, with TRBD2 identical over 7 bases. Per germline, CDR1 LGHDT and CDR2 YNNKEL (reference sequence). The ends lost 0 bases at V and 0 bases at J; junction bases unmatched: 8. CDR3 length equals 17 residues. CDR3 in DNA: TGTGCCAGCAGCCAAGATCCGAGCGGGAAACTCTCCTACGAGCAGTACTTC. Its protein is CASSQDPSGKLSYEQYF.

The V call is TRBV11-2, the J call TRBJ2-1, with TRBD2 identical over 9 bases. This CDR3 comprises 15 residues. Trimming removed 6 bases from V and 3 bases from J; junction bases left unmatched: 6. CDR1 and CDR2 from the germline V gene are SGHAT and FQNNGV. CDR3 sequence (DNA): TGTGCCAGCAGTTCTAGACTAGCGGACTACAATGAGCAGTTCTTC. Translation gives CASSSRLADYNEQFF.

In the case of this clone: Other DNA sequences in the same sample also yield this CDR3. V and J are TRBV10-2 and TRBJ2-7, with TRBD2 as a possible D gene (6 bases). The germline V gene encodes CDR1 WSHSY and CDR2 SAAADI. This CDR3 contains 14 residues. V dropped 2 bases and J dropped 2 bases, with 10 bases sitting between them. The CDR3 DNA reads TGCGCCAGCAGTGAGGGGGGGACCCCCTACGAGCAGTACTTC. Its protein is CASSEGGTPYEQYF.

The chain links TRBV30 to TRBJ1-1; D gene uncertain. Trimming removed 6 bases at V and 3 bases at J, with 11 bases between. Germline lookup yields CDR1 GTSNPN and CDR2 SVGIG (reference sequence). The CDR3 length is 12 residues. DNA of the CDR3: TGTGCCTGCGGGTTCTCGGACACTGAAGCTTTCTTT. Its protein product is CACGFSDTEAFF.

The chain has TRBV5-6 and TRBJ1-1, with 7 bases matching TRBD1. The junction had 5 bases not matched to a gene; V was cut back by 5 bases and J by 10 bases. This CDR3 spans 11 amino acids. Looked up from germline, CDR1 is SGHDT and CDR2 is YYEEEE. The DNA for the CDR3 is TGTGCCAGCAGTCTAGGACAGGTAGCTTTCTTT. Residues: CASSLGQVAFF.

The V call is TRBV7-3, the J call TRBJ2-3; TRBD2 agrees at 14 bases. The CDR3 runs to 16 residues. Germline lookup yields CDR1 SGHTA and CDR2 FQGTGA. The V gene end was trimmed by 6 bases and the J gene end by 8 bases; junction bases not matched to a gene: 10. CDR3 amino acids: CASSPTTSGRGGTQYF. The CDR3, as DNA: TGTGCCAGCAGTCCAACGACTAGCGGGAGGGGTGGTACGCAGTATTTT.

This chain links TRBV30 with TRBJ2-3; possibly TRBD2 for D (6 bases). Deletions cut 0 bases from V and 1 base from J, with 14 bases between. CDR3 size: 16 residues. Germline V gives CDR1 GTSNPN, CDR2 SVGIG (reference sequence). In DNA form, the CDR3 reads TGTGCCTGGAGTGTACGGTCAGCGGGTGGCACAGATACGCAGTATTTT. It is translated as CAWSVRSAGGTDTQYF.

The CDR3 is CASSIDRGLGDSPLHF. The DNA for the CDR3 is TGTGCCAGTAGTATAGATCGGGGACTGGGAGATTCACCCCTCCACTTT. The chain employs TRBV19 and TRBJ1-6; TRBD1 might be the D (5 bases). Per germline, CDR1 LNHDA and CDR2 SQIVND (reference sequence). Trimming removed 0 bases from V and 8 bases from J, with 14 bases in between. This CDR3 region has 16 residues.

V and J are TRBV13 and TRBJ2-7; 8 bases agree with TRBD1. Germline values: CDR1 PRHDT, CDR2 FYEKMQ (reference sequence). The CDR3 has 16 amino acids. The ends lost 8 bases at V and 7 bases at J; junction bases unmatched: 19. CDR3 in amino acids: CASSQWGFQGAGEQYF. In DNA form, the CDR3 reads TGTGCCAGCTCCCAATGGGGGTTCCAGGGGGCAGGGGAGCAGTACTTC.

The rearrangement links TRBV9 to TRBJ2-3; D gene unclear. Trimming cost V 4 bases and J 5 bases, with 17 bases left between them. This CDR3 is built from 15 residues. Germline CDR1 and CDR2: SGDLS and YYNGEE. CDR3 DNA sequence: TGTGCCAGCAGCACAACGGTAATAGCCGGAGATACGCAGTATTTT. Translation: CASSTTVIAGDTQYF.

V gene TRBV27 combines with J gene TRBJ2-3; D is undetermined. Deletions cut 10 bases from V and 0 bases from J, with 11 bases between. The CDR3 consists of 13 residues. Germline loops: CDR1 MNHEY, CDR2 SMNVEV (reference sequence). CDR3: CAIRRTSTDTQYF. CDR3 nucleotides: TGTGCCATCCGGAGAACTAGCACAGATACGCAGTATTTT.

The gene calls are TRBV10-3 and TRBJ2-3; 8 nucleotides agree with TRBD2. The trim removed 3 bases at V and 5 bases at J, leaving 4 bases unmatched. The CDR3 runs to 14 residues. The germline V gene encodes CDR1 ENHRY and CDR2 SYGVKD. The CDR3 nucleotides are TGTGCCATCAGTGACGGGGGGGCAGGAGATACGCAGTATTTT. It yields the protein CAISDGGAGDTQYF.

The chain carries TRBV11-2 and TRBJ1-6, with 7 bases that match TRBD1. The CDR3 covers 14 residues. V trimming: 5 bases; J trimming: 7 bases; junction bases outside the gene matches: 5. CDR1 and CDR2 from the germline V gene are SGHAT and FQNNGV. The DNA of the CDR3 is TGTGCCAGCAGCCTTGGGACAGTAAATTCACCCCTCCACTTT. Translation gives CASSLGTVNSPLHF. Combining the CDR3 with reference TRBV11-2 and TRBJ1-6 gives the whole variable domain EAGVAQSPRYKIIEKRQSVAFWCNPISGHATLYWYQQILGQGPKLLIQFQNNGVVDDSQLPKDRFSAERLKGVDSTLKIQPAKLEDSAVYLCASSLGTVNSPLHFGNGTRLTVT.

This clone was seen a handful of times. The genes are TRBV6-5 and TRBJ2-1; 7 bases fit TRBD1. The V segment lost 6 bases and the J segment 5 bases; nucleotides outside the gene matches: 7. Germline loops: CDR1 MNHEY, CDR2 SVGAGI. The CDR3 loop spans 14 amino acids. In DNA form, the CDR3 reads TGTGCCAGCAGCCCGGGACAGAGGGACAATGAGCAGTTCTTC. It codes for CASSPGQRDNEQFF.

V gene TRBV5-4 combines with J gene TRBJ2-7; the match to TRBD2 covers 10 bases. This CDR3 has 17 amino acids. CDR1 and CDR2 (germline): SGHNT, YYREEE (reference sequence). The J segment lost 2 bases and the V segment lost 4 bases, leaving 12 bases of the junction unmatched. The CDR3 DNA is TGTGCCAGCAGCGCAGGAGGGATAGCGGGGGGTCCCTACGAGCAGTACTTC. Translated: CASSAGGIAGGPYEQYF.

The V and J genes are TRBV14 and TRBJ1-2; 7 bases match TRBD1. Germline V gives CDR1 SGHDN, CDR2 FVKESK. J was trimmed by 4 bases and V by 4 bases; bases with no gene match: 6. This CDR3 region has 14 residues. The CDR3 bases are TGTGCCAGCAGCCTCGGAAGACAGGGCTATGGCTACACCTTC. Translating it yields CASSLGRQGYGYTF.

The V call is TRBV6-5, the J call TRBJ2-7; D uncertain. Germline CDR1 reads MNHEY; CDR2 reads SVGAGI. V was pared by 6 bases and J by 3 bases, with 12 bases between. The CDR3 spans 13 residues. CDR3 sequence (DNA): TGTGCCAGCAGACCCAACGCAGACTACGAGCAGTACTTC. It is translated as CASRPNADYEQYF.

The V gene is TRBV9, the J gene TRBJ1-1; D remains ambiguous. Trimming cost V 0 bases and J 5 bases, with 11 bases left between them. This CDR3 comprises 14 residues. Per the germline V gene, CDR1 is SGDLS and CDR2 is YYNGEE. In nucleotides, the CDR3 is TGTGCCAGCAGCGTAGGAGGGCAGTCGACTGAAGCTTTCTTT. Amino acids: CASSVGGQSTEAFF.

This clone was detected only a few times. V and J are TRBV3-1 (or the pseudogene TRBV3-2) and TRBJ1-1; 8 bases fit TRBD1. Germline V gene data show CDR1 as LGHDT and CDR2 as YNNKEL (reference sequence). J was trimmed by 11 bases and V by 4 bases; bases with no gene match: 6. This CDR3 comprises 12 residues. CDR3 in amino acids: CASSRADREAFF. DNA of the CDR3: TGTGCCAGCAGCCGGGCGGACAGGGAGGCTTTCTTT.

The rearrangement links TRBV12-5 to TRBJ2-7; D uncertain. The V end lost 9 bases, the J end lost 7 bases, and 19 bases lay between the germline ends. The CDR3 extends over 13 amino acids. Germline V gene sequence: CDR1 LGHNT, CDR2 FRNRAP. CDR3 residues: CASVPPAAVEQYF. The CDR3 nucleotides are TGTGCTAGCGTCCCCCCCGCGGCAGTTGAGCAGTACTTC.